The present TCR beta chain was sequenced within a study of T cell repertoires in cytomegalovirus infection. Turning to the study itself: Public TCR beta signatures marked donors with CMV infection and the matching HLA.

One entry per CDR3 protein, called by TCRdb with MiXCR from the reads. The repertoire consists of roughly 120,000 distinct CDR3 sequences, with around 10% occurring once and the leading ten covering approximately 33%. Study-level results: Individuals carrying CMV plus the relevant HLA were identified by cumulative frequency of public TCR beta families.

This clonotype has just a few counts. Its target is unknown. Sequenced material: PBMCs, sequenced either directly or after in vitro stimulation (not recorded which). This sequence was found in a human donor in good health (CMV status not recorded). Some clones in this sample may be carry-over from other donors' samples.

The CDR3 spells CATQFAGLNIQYF. The DNA of the CDR3 is TGTGCCACCCAATTCGCGGGACTGAACATTCAGTACTTC. The V call is TRBV6-2 or TRBV6-3, the J call TRBJ2-4, with D perhaps TRBD2 (6 bases). V was shortened by 10 bases and J by 7 bases, with 17 bases between the two germline ends. The CDR3 extends over 13 amino acids. The germline V gene encodes CDR1 MNHEY and CDR2 SVGEGT.